The clone carrying this T cell receptor beta chain has only a few counts. The sample belongs to a study of graft-versus-host responses after intestinal transplantation. CDR1 is SGHDT and CDR2 is YYEEEE in the germline V gene. The CDR3 is 12 residues long. V lost 0 bases and J lost 5, with 6 bases in between. The table came from immunoSEQ multiplex PCR; TCRdb's copy has only in-frame clones and leaves some out. The repertoire holds about 4,600 clones, over 25% seen once, with approximately 5% in the top ten. This TCR was sampled from a human patient who received an intestinal transplant. Sequencing used alloreactive CD4+ T cells from a mixed lymphocyte reaction culture, obtained before intestinal transplant. The sample's subset: CFSE-low proliferating T cells sorted from roughly six-day pre-transplant mixed lymphocyte reaction (GvH or HvG direction). J is TRBJ2-7 and V is TRBV5-6; D unclear. The CDR3 sequence: CASSLVRDEQYF. The DNA for the CDR3 is TGTGCCAGCAGCTTGGTCCGCGACGAGCAGTACTTC.